This T cell receptor (beta chain) was profiled in a study of T cell changes during pregnancy in multiple sclerosis. This table comes from immunoSEQ multiplex PCR, and its TCRdb copy is limited to in-frame clones, with some not included. The sample lists roughly 38,000 clones; 75% to 95% were seen once. The CDR3 totals 17 residues. The germline gives CDR1 SSHAT, CDR2 FNYEAQ (reference sequence). Turning to this clone: The junction and the germline gene differ at one end; a read error may be behind it.

This receptor was identified in a female donor in good health, enrolled as a control in a pregnancy study. V gene TRBV7-7 combines with J gene TRBJ2-1; 9 bases are shared with TRBD2. Sequencing was performed on CD4+ T cells from peripheral blood mononuclear cells, taken in the second trimester of pregnancy. The CDR3: CASSLKLVAGEYNEQFF. The CDR3 coding sequence is TGTGCTAGCAGCTTAAAGCTAGTAGCGGGGGAGTACAATGAGCAGTTCTTC.